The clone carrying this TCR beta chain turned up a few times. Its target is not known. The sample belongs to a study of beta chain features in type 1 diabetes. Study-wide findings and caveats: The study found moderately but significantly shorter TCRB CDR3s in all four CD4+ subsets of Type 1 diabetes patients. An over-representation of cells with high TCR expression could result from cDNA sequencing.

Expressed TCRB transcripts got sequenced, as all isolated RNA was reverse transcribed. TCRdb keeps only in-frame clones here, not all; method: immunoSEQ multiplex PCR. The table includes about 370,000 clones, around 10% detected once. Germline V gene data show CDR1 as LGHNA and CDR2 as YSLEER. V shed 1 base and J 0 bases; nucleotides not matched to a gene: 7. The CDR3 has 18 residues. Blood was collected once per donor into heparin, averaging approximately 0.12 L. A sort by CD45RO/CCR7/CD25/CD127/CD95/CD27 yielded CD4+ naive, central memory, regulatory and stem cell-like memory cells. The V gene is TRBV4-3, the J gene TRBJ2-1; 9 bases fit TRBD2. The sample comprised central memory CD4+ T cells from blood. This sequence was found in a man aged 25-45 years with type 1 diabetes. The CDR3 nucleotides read TGCGCCAGCAGCCAAGGACATGCGACTAGCGGCTCCTACAATGAGCAGTTCTTC. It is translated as CASSQGHATSGSYNEQFF.